This entry features one T cell receptor (beta chain) sequence. The primer mix had 60 Vbeta and 13 Jbeta primers. Sequencing used immunoSEQ multiplex PCR; TCRdb keeps in-frame clones, though not all of them. The ten most abundant clones cover around 5.3% of a sample with tens of thousands of clones. Trimming took off 3 bases at V and 6 bases at J, with 12 bases between the two ends. The germline V gene has CDR1 MRHNA and CDR2 SNTAGT. The CDR3 runs 14 residues. The data were obtained in a study of cytomegalovirus exposure and HLA in healthy donors. At the level of the study: An analysis done earlier identified almost 120 million unique TCR beta sequences from about 179 million T cells.

This receptor was obtained from a man under 40 in good health and CMV-seropositive. Source material: PBMCs. The chain has TRBV6-4 and TRBJ2-1; D is unresolved. The CDR3, as DNA: TGTGCCAGCAGTGAGCGGAAAGATTTCAATGAGCAGTTCTTC. Its protein is CASSERKDFNEQFF.